These 30 T cell receptor beta chains were sequenced from one sample in a study of T cell responses to AZD1222 COVID-19 vaccine. Sequencing was performed with immunoSEQ multiplex PCR; in TCRdb, only in-frame clones are kept and a portion is missing. The top ten hold approximately 1.2% of the sample, which has around 120,000 clones, approximately 92% seen once. The sequenced sample was peripheral blood, obtained 28 days after the second AZD1222 dose. The receptors come from an adult who received the AZD1222 COVID-19 vaccine.

This rearrangement joins TRBV29-1 to TRBJ1-2; 9 bases are shared with TRBD1. Losses at the gene ends were 2 bases for V and 8 bases for J; bases not matched to a gene: 9. Germline CDR1 is SQVTM and CDR2 is ANQGSEA. CDR3 size: 14 residues. The chain's CDR3 is CSVEKGLGQGGYTF. DNA of the CDR3: TGCAGCGTTGAAAAAGGTCTGGGACAGGGAGGCTACACCTTC.

The CDR3 here is CASSQDRKGRYTF. DNA of the CDR3: TGTGCCAGCAGCCAAGATCGGAAGGGTCGCTACACCTTC. This chain links TRBV3-1 (or the pseudogene TRBV3-2) with TRBJ1-2; D not resolved. Germline V gives CDR1 LGHDT, CDR2 YNNKEL (reference sequence). V was clipped by 0 bases and J by 9 bases, with 11 bases between them. The CDR3 contains 13 residues.

The V and J genes are TRBV7-8 and TRBJ2-5, with D uncertain. The CDR3 is made up of 14 amino acids. Trimming took off 1 base at V and 3 bases at J, with 9 bases between the two ends. CDR1 is SGHVS and CDR2 is FQNEAQ in the germline V gene. The CDR3 is CASSLDSVKETQYF. The CDR3 DNA reads as TGTGCCAGCAGCTTAGATTCGGTAAAAGAGACCCAGTACTTC.

The chain couples TRBV3-1 (or the pseudogene TRBV3-2) to TRBJ1-1, with D perhaps matching TRBD1 (6 bases). The CDR3 consists of 15 residues. Per the germline V gene, CDR1 is LGHDT and CDR2 is YNNKEL (reference sequence). V was cut by 1 base and J by 4 bases, with 13 bases left in between. In nucleotides, the CDR3 is TGTGCCAGCAGCCAAGTGGCGGGAGGGGGCACTGAAGCTTTCTTT. Protein: CASSQVAGGGTEAFF.

This chain uses TRBV5-4 with TRBJ2-7; D ambiguous. The CDR3 length is 12 residues. Germline V lookup: CDR1 SGHNT, CDR2 YYREEE (reference sequence). Trimming pared 5 bases from V and 1 base from J, leaving 7 bases between. Here the CDR3 reads CASSQQSYEQYF. The CDR3 nucleotides are TGTGCCAGCAGTCAGCAGTCCTACGAGCAGTACTTC.

This clone appeared a few times. The rearrangement uses TRBV5-5 and TRBJ1-1, with D hard to call. This CDR3 has 15 residues. From germline, CDR1 is SGHKS and CDR2 YYEKEE (reference sequence). V was trimmed by 4 bases and J by 0 bases, leaving 13 bases between them. The CDR3: CASSPLWALNTEAFF. CDR3 coding DNA: TGTGCCAGCAGCCCGCTATGGGCATTGAACACTGAAGCTTTCTTT.

The chain is built from TRBV4-2 and TRBJ2-5, with 8 nucleotides matching TRBD2. Looked up from germline, CDR1 is LGHNA and CDR2 is YNFKEQ. CDR3 length: 15 amino acids. The V and J ends lost 0 bases and 1 base, in that order; junction bases with no gene match: 1. CDR3 sequence reads: CASSQDTSGQETQYF. The CDR3 nucleotides are TGTGCCAGCAGCCAAGACACTAGCGGCCAAGAGACCCAGTACTTC.

This chain uses TRBV4-2 with TRBJ2-7; D might be TRBD2 (7 bases). CDR3 size: 15 residues. Germline CDR1 LGHNA, CDR2 YNFKEQ. Trimming pared 0 bases from V and 2 bases from J, leaving 11 bases between. CDR3 region: CASSQEGGGPYEQYF. Written as DNA, the CDR3 is TGTGCCAGCAGCCAAGAGGGAGGGGGGCCCTACGAGCAGTACTTC.

The chain is built from TRBV2 and TRBJ1-2; TRBD1 matches at 7 bases. Per germline, CDR1 SNHLY and CDR2 FYNNEI. Losses at the gene ends were 3 bases for V and 6 bases for J; bases not matched to a gene: 7. The CDR3 is made up of 14 amino acids. CDR3 coding DNA: TGTGCCAGCAGTGACCCGACAGGGATCCATGGCTACACCTTC. It specifies CASSDPTGIHGYTF.

This clone was seen a few times. V usage is TRBV28 and J usage is TRBJ2-7, with TRBD1 matching 8 bases. V lost 3 bases and J lost 7; bases outside the gene matches: 8. Germline lookup yields CDR1 MDHEN and CDR2 SYDVKM. This CDR3 has 14 residues. The CDR3: CASSLGQGAREQYF. As DNA, the CDR3 is TGTGCCAGCAGTTTGGGGCAGGGGGCGCGAGAGCAGTACTTC.

V and J are TRBV30 and TRBJ2-3, with TRBD2 as a possible D gene (6 bases). CDR3 length: 13 amino acids. V was pared by 5 bases and J by 1 base, with 10 bases between. Germline V gives CDR1 GTSNPN, CDR2 SVGIG (reference sequence). Here the CDR3 DNA reads TGTGCCTGGTACGGGACTCGCACAGATACGCAGTATTTT. Encoded protein: CAWYGTRTDTQYF. The complete variable domain, with remaining parts taken from reference TRBV30 and TRBJ2-3, reads SQTIHQWPATLVQPVGSPLSLECTVEGTSNPNLYWYRQAAGRGLQLLFYSVGIGQISSEVPQNLSASRPQDRQFILSSKKLLLSDSGFYLCAWYGTRTDTQYFGPGTRLTVL.

Turning to this clone: This specimen includes other DNA sequences encoding the same CDR3. The chain is built from TRBV5-1 and TRBJ1-3, with D unclear. Germline CDR1 reads SGHRS; CDR2 reads YFSETQ. Trimming took off 0 bases at V and 0 bases at J, with 7 bases between the two ends. The CDR3 runs 15 residues. The CDR3 reads CASSLDGSSGNTIYF. The CDR3 bases are TGCGCCAGCAGCTTGGACGGAAGCTCTGGAAACACCATATATTTT.

V usage is TRBV9 and J usage is TRBJ2-1; 7 positions agree with TRBD1. The CDR3 totals 15 residues. J was trimmed by 2 bases and V by 4 bases; bases with no gene match: 6. Germline assignment: CDR1 SGDLS and CDR2 YYNGEE. CDR3 nucleotide sequence: TGTGCCAGCAGCCTCGCTGGGACAGCCTACAATGAGCAGTTCTTC. Its protein product is CASSLAGTAYNEQFF.

CDR3 residues: CASRYPGTTINNEQFF. The CDR3 coding sequence is TGTGCCAGCAGGTACCCCGGGACAACTATAAACAATGAGCAGTTCTTC. The rearrangement links TRBV2 to TRBJ2-1, with a weak D call TRBD1 (6 bases). Germline-derived CDR1 and CDR2 are SNHLY and FYNNEI. V dropped 6 bases and J dropped 5 bases, with 20 bases sitting between them. This CDR3 is built from 16 residues.

The gene calls are TRBV12-3 or TRBV12-4 and TRBJ2-7; D uncertain. This CDR3 comprises 12 residues. The V end was cut by 3 bases, the J end by 4 bases, with 7 bases between. The CDR3 DNA reads TGTGCCAGCAGTTTTTCCTTTTACGAGCAGTACTTC. This sequence encodes CASSFSFYEQYF.

The chain employs TRBV2 and TRBJ2-2; 7 nucleotides line up with TRBD1. V was pared by 1 base and J by 7 bases, with 6 bases of the junction left unmatched. Germline CDR1 and CDR2: SNHLY and FYNNEI. This CDR3 is built from 15 residues. The CDR3 spells CASSEEGGNGGELFF. CDR3 in DNA: TGTGCCAGCAGTGAAGAAGGGGGCAACGGCGGGGAGCTGTTTTTT.

The chain employs TRBV28 and TRBJ2-5; TRBD2 matches 9 bases. CDR1 MDHEN and CDR2 SYDVKM come from the germline V gene. J gave up 5 bases and V 7 bases, and 8 bases lay outside the gene matches. This CDR3 has 14 amino acids. CDR3 protein: CASTWSSGSETQYF. The CDR3 nucleotides are TGTGCCAGCACCTGGAGTAGCGGGAGTGAGACCCAGTACTTC.

This chain joins TRBV30 and TRBJ1-4; no definite D call. Trimming took 3 bases from V and 7 from J, leaving 12 bases between them. The CDR3 contains 13 residues. In germline, CDR1 is GTSNPN, CDR2 SVGIG (reference sequence). DNA of the CDR3: TGTGCCTGGAGCCACCGCCGGGGTGAAAAACTGTTTTTT. It translates to CAWSHRRGEKLFF.

The V call is TRBV7-2, the J call TRBJ2-2; D is perhaps TRBD1 or TRBD2 (5 bases each). Germline loops: CDR1 SGHTA, CDR2 FQGNSA. The CDR3 extends over 16 amino acids. V lost 6 bases to trimming and J lost 4 bases, with 18 bases between them. DNA for the CDR3: TGTGCCAGCAGACTAGGGACCTCCACCGTCACCGGGGAGCTGTTTTTT. Translated: CASRLGTSTVTGELFF.

The genes are TRBV4-2 and TRBJ1-5, with 7 bases fitting TRBD1. This CDR3 has 16 residues. Germline trimming cut 0 bases from V and 7 bases from J; bases unmatched to any gene: 9. Germline CDR1 and CDR2: LGHNA and YNFKEQ. The CDR3 DNA follows: TGTGCCAGCAGCCAAGACCCACAGGGGACGGAGCAGCCCCAGCATTTT. Translation gives CASSQDPQGTEQPQHF.

This chain connects TRBV9 to TRBJ2-7, with 7 bases matching TRBD1. The CDR3 contains 14 residues. The ends lost 2 bases at V and 2 bases at J; junction bases unmatched: 4. In germline, CDR1 is SGDLS, CDR2 YYNGEE. For the CDR3, the DNA is TGTGCCAGCAGCGTGGCGACAGGGACCTACGAGCAGTACTTC. Translated, it gives CASSVATGTYEQYF. The whole variable domain, remainder taken from reference TRBV9 and TRBJ2-7, is DSGVTQTPKHLITATGQRVTLRCSPRSGDLSVYWYQQSLDQGLQFLIQYYNGEERAKGNILERFSAQQFPDLHSELNLSSLELGDSALYFCASSVATGTYEQYFGPGTRLTVT.

The chain is built from TRBV9 and TRBJ2-5; 7 positions agree with TRBD1. Germline values: CDR1 SGDLS, CDR2 YYNGEE. V lost 3 bases to trimming and J lost 1 base; unmatched junction nucleotides: 6. The CDR3 runs to 15 residues. CDR3 sequence (DNA): TGTGCCAGCAGCGCCTTGACAGGGCCCCAAGAGACCCAGTACTTC. Its protein product is CASSALTGPQETQYF.

The sample holds a few counts of this clone. This rearrangement joins TRBV11-2 to TRBJ2-7; 10 bases agree with TRBD1. From germline, CDR1 is SGHAT and CDR2 FQNNGV. The CDR3 spans 19 residues. Trimming took 5 bases from V and 2 from J; bases not matched to a gene: 18. The CDR3 nucleotides read TGTGCCAGCAGCCCCATCTCGCGGGACAGGGGAAGGGGGGCCTACGAGCAGTACTTC. Amino acid sequence: CASSPISRDRGRGAYEQYF.

This clone was observed a single time. The chain couples TRBV7-8 to TRBJ2-7; D is possibly TRBD1 (7 bases). CDR1 and CDR2 (germline): SGHVS, FQNEAQ. Trimming pared 2 bases from V and 6 bases from J, leaving 17 bases between. The CDR3 contains 15 residues. For the CDR3, the DNA is TGTGCCAGCAGCTTATTCCGACAGGGAGGTAGCGAGCAGTACTTC. It encodes CASSLFRQGGSEQYF.

CDR3 residues: CASSGHGAGTGELFF. The CDR3 DNA follows: TGTGCCAGCAGCGGCCACGGCGCGGGCACCGGGGAGCTGTTTTTT. The genes are TRBV2 and TRBJ2-2; weak D call: TRBD2 (5 bases). CDR3 length: 15 amino acids. Trimming cost V 6 bases and J 4 bases, with 15 bases left between them. CDR1 and CDR2 (germline): SNHLY, FYNNEI.

The rearrangement joins TRBV19 to TRBJ1-2, with D unresolved. Trimming removed 4 bases from V and 4 bases from J, with 10 bases in between. The germline V gene encodes CDR1 LNHDA and CDR2 SQIVND (reference sequence). This CDR3 has 13 residues. CDR3 DNA: TGTGCCAGTAGTACGCTTCAGCCCTATGGCTACACCTTC. As protein: CASSTLQPYGYTF.

This chain joins TRBV5-1 and TRBJ2-3; 7 bases align to TRBD1. The CDR3 length is 16 residues. J lost 5 bases, V lost 4 bases, and 13 bases had no gene match. Germline-derived CDR1 and CDR2 are SGHRS and YFSETQ. This CDR3 is CASSPGRTGSGDTQYF. DNA for the CDR3: TGCGCCAGCAGCCCGGGAAGGACAGGAAGCGGAGATACGCAGTATTTT.

This clone was seen once. V usage is TRBV10-1 and J usage is TRBJ1-1; 9 bases line up with TRBD1. The germline CDR1 and CDR2 sequences are WNHNN and SYGVQD (reference sequence). This CDR3 is 13 amino acids long. J gave up 5 bases and V 8 bases, and 6 bases lay outside the gene matches. CDR3 in amino acids: CASPGTGNTEAFF. The DNA for the CDR3 is TGCGCCAGCCCCGGGACAGGGAATACTGAAGCTTTCTTT.

In DNA form, the CDR3 reads TGTGCCAGCAGCTTAGGACCGACAGACTATGGCTACACCTTC. This encodes CASSLGPTDYGYTF. The chain couples TRBV7-2 to TRBJ1-2; TRBD1 is a possible D gene (5 bases). CDR1 is SGHTA and CDR2 is FQGNSA in the germline V gene. CDR3 length: 14 residues. The V end was cut by 1 base, the J end by 3 bases, with 9 bases between. Variable domain in full (rest from reference TRBV7-2 and TRBJ1-2): GAGVSQSPSNKVTEKGKDVELRCDPISGHTALYWYRQSLGQGLEFLIYFQGNSAPDKSGLPSDRFSAERTGGSVSTLTIQRTQQEDSAVYLCASSLGPTDYGYTFGSGTRLTVV.

The chain couples TRBV7-2 to TRBJ1-2; 7 bases fit TRBD1. With V trimmed by 5 bases and J by 5 bases, 8 bases remained unmatched. Germline CDR1 SGHTA, CDR2 FQGNSA. The CDR3 covers 14 residues. The CDR3 bases are TGTGCCAGCAGCGCCCGGACAGGTGAATATGGCTACACCTTC. It yields the protein CASSARTGEYGYTF.